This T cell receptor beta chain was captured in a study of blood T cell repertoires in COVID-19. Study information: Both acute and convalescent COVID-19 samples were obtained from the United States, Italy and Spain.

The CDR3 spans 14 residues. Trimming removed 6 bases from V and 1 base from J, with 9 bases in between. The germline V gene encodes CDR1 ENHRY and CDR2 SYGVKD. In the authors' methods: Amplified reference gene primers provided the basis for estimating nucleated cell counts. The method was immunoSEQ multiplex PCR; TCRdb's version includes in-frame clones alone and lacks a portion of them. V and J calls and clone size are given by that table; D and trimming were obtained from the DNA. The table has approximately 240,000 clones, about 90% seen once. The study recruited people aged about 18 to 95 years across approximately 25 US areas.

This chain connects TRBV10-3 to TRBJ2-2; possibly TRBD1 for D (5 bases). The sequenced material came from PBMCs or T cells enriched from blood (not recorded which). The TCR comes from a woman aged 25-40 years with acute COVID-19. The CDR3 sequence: CAIRTDRNTGELFF. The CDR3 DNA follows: TGTGCCATCAGGACCGACAGGAACACCGGGGAGCTGTTTTTT.